These 22 T cell receptor beta chains share one sample of origin, sequenced in a study of early T cells in non-severe SARS-CoV-2 infection. TCRdb reanalysed the 5' RACE reads using MiXCR and keeps one entry per CDR3 protein. The data hold some 48,000 distinct CDR3 sequences, with less than 4.5% observed a single time. Sequencing input: whole blood. All receptors come from an adult who was a healthcare worker with PCR-confirmed SARS-CoV-2 infection or an uninfected control (not recorded which).

At least ten counts were recorded for this clonotype. The gene calls are TRBV7-2 and TRBJ1-3, with D tentatively TRBD1 (5 bases). Germline V CDR1 and CDR2: SGHTA, FQGNSA. V gave up 5 bases and J gave up 2 bases, with 16 bases separating them. This CDR3 region has 16 residues. The CDR3 protein is CASSPGQGWAGNTIYF. CDR3 DNA: TGTGCCAGCAGCCCAGGCCAGGGATGGGCTGGAAACACCATATATTTT. The whole variable domain, filled in from reference TRBV7-2 and TRBJ1-3, reads GAGVSQSPSNKVTEKGKDVELRCDPISGHTALYWYRQSLGQGLEFLIYFQGNSAPDKSGLPSDRFSAERTGGSVSTLTIQRTQQEDSAVYLCASSPGQGWAGNTIYFGEGSWLTVV.

This clonotype was detected many times. The chain carries TRBV7-2 and TRBJ2-1; D could derive from TRBD1 or TRBD2 (5 bases each). CDR1 SGHTA and CDR2 FQGNSA come from the germline V gene. Trimming took off 3 bases at V and 5 bases at J, with 14 bases between the two ends. The CDR3 consists of 15 residues. The DNA for the CDR3 is TGTGCCAGCAGCTTTCCGGGACCTTCCCACAATGAGCAGTTCTTC. Translating gives CASSFPGPSHNEQFF.

The sample holds a few counts of this clonotype. V and J are TRBV20-1 and TRBJ1-2; D is unclear. In germline, CDR1 is DFQATT, CDR2 SNEGSKA (reference sequence). The CDR3 spans 12 residues. V was cut by 4 bases and J by 4 bases, with 10 bases left in between. This chain's CDR3 is CSAMPRVYGYTF. The CDR3 nucleotides are TGCAGTGCTATGCCACGGGTCTATGGCTACACCTTC.

This clonotype has a count of ten or more. The V and J genes are TRBV14 and TRBJ2-3; D is uncertain. CDR3 length: 18 residues. V lost 0 bases, J lost 10 bases, and 26 bases lay in between. Germline V gene lookup returns CDR1 SGHDN and CDR2 FVKESK. The CDR3 region has the DNA TGTGCCAGCAGCCAAGATCCCCTTGGCTTGGGATTCACAGTGGCGCAGTATTTT. As protein: CASSQDPLGLGFTVAQYF.

The table lists this clonotype with many counts. The CDR3 bases are TGTGCCAGCAGCTTGGCGACAGGGAGCAATCAGCCCCAGCATTTT. This codes for CASSLATGSNQPQHF. The V and J genes are TRBV7-2 and TRBJ1-5; 7 bases map to TRBD1. The V and J ends lost 3 bases and 1 base, in that order; junction bases with no gene match: 3. CDR1 and CDR2 (germline): SGHTA, FQGNSA. This CDR3 has 15 amino acids.

The V and J genes are TRBV11-2 and TRBJ1-2; D is possibly TRBD1 (5 bases). CDR1 and CDR2 from the germline V gene are SGHAT and FQNNGV. V was shortened by 4 bases and J by 2 bases, with 11 bases between the two germline ends. The CDR3 sequence is 14 residues long. The CDR3 DNA is TGTGCCAGCAGCTCACAGGAGATGAACTATGGCTACACCTTC. Its translation: CASSSQEMNYGYTF.

This clonotype came up many times. The CDR3 nucleotides are TGCAGCGTTGGGGCAGGGGGCGGGTGGAATGAGCAGTTCTTC. Translation: CSVGAGGGWNEQFF. The genes are TRBV29-1 and TRBJ2-1, with 8 positions matching TRBD1. Germline V gene lookup returns CDR1 SQVTM and CDR2 ANQGSEA. This CDR3 region has 14 residues. V was pared by 4 bases and J by 7 bases, with 9 bases of the junction left unmatched.

This clonotype was counted at least ten times. The V call is TRBV7-2, the J call TRBJ2-3, with D unclear. Germline loops: CDR1 SGHTA, CDR2 FQGNSA. This CDR3 has 13 amino acids. V was shortened by 3 bases and J by 1 base, with 5 bases between the two germline ends. The CDR3, as DNA: TGTGCCAGCAGCTTCCTTCGCACAGATACGCAGTATTTT. Residues: CASSFLRTDTQYF.

This clonotype has a count of ten or more. The chain has TRBV12-3 or TRBV12-4 and TRBJ1-1; 9 bases map to TRBD1. V was pared by 6 bases and J by 4 bases, with 3 bases of the junction left unmatched. The CDR3 totals 13 residues. The CDR3 loop reads CASRTTGGTEAFF. The CDR3 DNA reads TGTGCCAGCAGGACGACAGGGGGCACTGAAGCTTTCTTT.

In this sample, this clonotype turned up many times. The V gene is TRBV7-2, the J gene TRBJ2-2, with 7 bases that match TRBD2. The V segment lost 5 bases and the J segment 3 bases; nucleotides outside the gene matches: 6. The CDR3 extends over 15 amino acids. Germline assignment: CDR1 SGHTA and CDR2 FQGNSA. The CDR3: CASSIGGTYTGELFF. The CDR3 DNA sequence: TGTGCCAGCAGCATCGGGGGGACCTACACCGGGGAGCTGTTTTTT.

This clonotype was observed many times. The rearrangement links TRBV7-9 to TRBJ1-4; D is uncertain. The CDR3 extends over 14 amino acids. V lost 4 bases, J lost 8 bases, and 14 bases lay in between. Germline V CDR1 and CDR2: SEHNR, FQNEAQ (reference sequence). The CDR3 DNA follows: TGTGCCAGCAGCTCTGGCCAAGGGCACGAAAAACTGTTTTTT. It encodes CASSSGQGHEKLFF.

This clonotype has only a few counts. This CDR3 is CASQVYNEQFF. Here the CDR3 DNA reads TGTGCCAGCCAGGTCTACAATGAGCAGTTCTTC. The chain recombines TRBV2 with TRBJ2-1; D ambiguous. Germline CDR1 is SNHLY and CDR2 is FYNNEI. The CDR3 contains 11 residues. V was pared by 8 bases and J by 3 bases, with 5 bases between.

This clonotype was counted ten times or more. The J gene is TRBJ2-5, the V gene TRBV11-2; TRBD1 agrees at 10 bases. The CDR3 extends over 14 amino acids. The germline V gene has CDR1 SGHAT and CDR2 FQNNGV. The V segment lost 5 bases and the J segment 4 bases; nucleotides outside the gene matches: 4. The CDR3 loop reads CASSPRTGGETQYF. The CDR3 bases are TGTGCCAGCAGCCCAAGGACAGGGGGAGAGACCCAGTACTTC.

This clonotype was counted between two and nine times. The V gene is TRBV14, the J gene TRBJ2-3; the match to TRBD2 covers 9 bases. The CDR3 length is 17 residues. Trimming at V came to 1 base and at J to 6 bases, leaving 11 bases not matched to a gene. Germline CDR1 reads SGHDN; CDR2 reads FVKESK. In nucleotides, the CDR3 is TGTGCCAGCAGCCAAGTTTCAGCGGGGGGTCCTCGGGATACGCAGTATTTT. This codes for CASSQVSAGGPRDTQYF. Drawing the rest from reference TRBV14 and TRBJ2-3, the complete variable domain is EAGVTQFPSHSVIEKGQTVTLRCDPISGHDNLYWYRRVMGKEIKFLLHFVKESKQDESGMPNNRFLAERTGGTYSTLKVQPAELEDSGVYFCASSQVSAGGPRDTQYFGPGTRLTVL.

Ten or more counts support this clonotype. This chain joins TRBV4-3 and TRBJ1-1; D is ambiguous. The germline V gene encodes CDR1 LGHNA and CDR2 YSLEER. The V gene lost 3 bases and the J gene lost 2 bases, with 13 bases spanning the gap. The CDR3 extends over 15 amino acids. CDR3: CASSHGQSPNTEAFF. The CDR3 bases are TGCGCCAGCAGCCACGGGCAGAGTCCAAACACTGAAGCTTTCTTT.

This clonotype was observed at least ten times. V gene TRBV30 combines with J gene TRBJ1-1, with D possibly TRBD1 on 5 matching bases. The CDR3 is 13 residues long. V was pared by 2 bases and J by 2 bases, with 9 bases between. Germline values: CDR1 GTSNPN, CDR2 SVGIG (reference sequence). The DNA of the CDR3 is TGTGCCTGGAGTCCCGGGGGTAACACTGAAGCTTTCTTT. Its translation: CAWSPGGNTEAFF.

This clonotype was found many times. The V and J genes are TRBV20-1 and TRBJ2-7; D remains ambiguous. Per germline, CDR1 DFQATT and CDR2 SNEGSKA (reference sequence). V dropped 6 bases and J dropped 4 bases, with 16 bases sitting between them. This CDR3 has 13 amino acids. The CDR3 is CSAWTPLGYEQYF. CDR3 DNA sequence: TGCAGTGCATGGACCCCCCTCGGGTACGAGCAGTACTTC.

This clonotype has at least ten counts. V is TRBV11-2 and J is TRBJ2-2; 7 bases match TRBD1. CDR1 is SGHAT, CDR2 FQNNGV, per germline. V shed 5 bases and J 1 base; nucleotides not matched to a gene: 7. The CDR3 spans 16 residues. CDR3 sequence: CASSHYRGLNTGELFF. The CDR3 nucleotides read TGTGCCAGCAGCCACTACAGGGGCCTGAACACCGGGGAGCTGTTTTTT.

This clonotype was found many times. V gene TRBV11-2 combines with J gene TRBJ2-4; the D call may be TRBD1 or TRBD2 (5 bases each). V lost 7 bases, J lost 5 bases, and 15 bases lay in between. Germline assignment: CDR1 SGHAT and CDR2 FQNNGV. The CDR3 extends over 14 amino acids. The CDR3 protein is CASTKTGPENIQYF. CDR3 sequence (DNA): TGTGCCAGCACCAAGACGGGGCCCGAAAACATTCAGTACTTC. Drawing the rest from reference TRBV11-2 and TRBJ2-4, the complete variable domain is EAGVAQSPRYKIIEKRQSVAFWCNPISGHATLYWYQQILGQGPKLLIQFQNNGVVDDSQLPKDRFSAERLKGVDSTLKIQPAKLEDSAVYLCASTKTGPENIQYFGAGTRLSVL.

At least ten counts were recorded for this clonotype. J is TRBJ2-1 and V is TRBV20-1; no clear D. CDR3 length: 12 residues. The germline V and J ends were trimmed by 5 bases and 6 bases, with 11 bases remaining between them. The germline V gene has CDR1 DFQATT and CDR2 SNEGSKA (reference sequence). CDR3 in DNA: TGCAGTGCTCAAACTGGCGGCAATGAGCAGTTCTTC. Its protein product is CSAQTGGNEQFF.

This clonotype came up many times. The chain is built from TRBV20-1 and TRBJ2-7; TRBD2 matches at 10 bases. J lost 3 bases, V lost 4 bases, and 9 bases had no gene match. The CDR3 has 15 residues. The germline V gene encodes CDR1 DFQATT and CDR2 SNEGSKA (reference sequence). Written as DNA, the CDR3 is TGCAGTGCTACAACCAGTAGCGGGGGGTTCTACGAGCAGTACTTC. It is translated as CSATTSSGGFYEQYF.

This clonotype was found many times. This chain connects TRBV20-1 to TRBJ2-1, with TRBD1 identical over 9 bases. This CDR3 spans 18 amino acids. The V gene's germline CDR1 is DFQATT and CDR2 SNEGSKA (reference sequence). Unmatched junction bases numbered 16, after V lost 1 base and J lost 6 bases. The CDR3 here is CSARVETYRGLLFNEQFF. The CDR3, as DNA: TGCAGTGCTAGAGTGGAGACCTACAGGGGGCTTCTTTTCAATGAGCAGTTCTTC.